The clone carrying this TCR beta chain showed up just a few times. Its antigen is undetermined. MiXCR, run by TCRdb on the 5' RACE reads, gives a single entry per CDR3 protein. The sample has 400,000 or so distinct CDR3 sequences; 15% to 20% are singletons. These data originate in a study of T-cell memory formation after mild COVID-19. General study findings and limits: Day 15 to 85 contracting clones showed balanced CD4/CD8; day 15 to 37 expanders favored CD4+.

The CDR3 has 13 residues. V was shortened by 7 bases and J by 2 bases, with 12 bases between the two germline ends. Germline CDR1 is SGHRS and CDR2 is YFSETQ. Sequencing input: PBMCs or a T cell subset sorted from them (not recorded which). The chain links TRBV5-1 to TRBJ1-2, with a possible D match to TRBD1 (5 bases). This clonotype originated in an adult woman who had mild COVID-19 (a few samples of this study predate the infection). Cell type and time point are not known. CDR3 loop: CASADSQNYGYTF. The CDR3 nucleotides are TGCGCCAGCGCCGACAGCCAAAACTATGGCTACACCTTC.